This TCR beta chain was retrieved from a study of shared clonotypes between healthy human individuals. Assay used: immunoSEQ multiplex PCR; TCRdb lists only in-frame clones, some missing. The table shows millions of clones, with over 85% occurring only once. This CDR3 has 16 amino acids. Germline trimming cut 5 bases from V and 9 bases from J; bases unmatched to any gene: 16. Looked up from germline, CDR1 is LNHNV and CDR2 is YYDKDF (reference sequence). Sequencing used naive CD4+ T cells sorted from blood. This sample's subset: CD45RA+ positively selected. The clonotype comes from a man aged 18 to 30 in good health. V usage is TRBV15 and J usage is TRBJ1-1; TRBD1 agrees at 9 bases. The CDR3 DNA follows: TGTGCCACCAGCCCACAGGGGGCTGGTAGTGGTCCTCAAGCTTTCTTT. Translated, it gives CATSPQGAGSGPQAFF.